This TCR beta chain came from a study of identical twins. Study-wide findings and caveats: In cord blood, abundant beta clonotypes had fewer insertions; memory showed no trend.

V gave up 2 bases and J gave up 1 base, with 6 bases separating them. This CDR3 has 14 residues. Germline V gives CDR1 KGHSH, CDR2 LQKENI. This clonotype came up many times. Antigen: not known. TCRdb reprocessed the 5' RACE reads with MiXCR, giving one entry per CDR3 protein. This table has a few hundred thousand distinct CDR3 sequences, approximately 9.1% appearing once. This sequence originates from a woman in her 50s in good health. This chain uses TRBV18 with TRBJ1-5; D is unclear. The specimen sequenced was naive T cells sorted from blood. The chain's CDR3 is CASSPGQSNQPQHF. The CDR3 DNA follows: TGTGCCAGCTCACCAGGGCAGAGCAATCAGCCCCAGCATTTT.